This T cell receptor (beta chain) was found in a study of shared clonotypes between healthy human individuals. Study-wide results and limits: Rarefaction analysis demonstrated incomplete sorted-subset sequencing notwithstanding large depth.

The CDR3 is made up of 14 amino acids. The germline V gene has CDR1 SQVTM and CDR2 ANQGSEA. With 2 bases removed from V and 5 bases from J, the gap between germline ends came to 12 bases. As concerns this clone: The antigen remains undetermined.

The repertoire was sequenced with immunoSEQ multiplex PCR; TCRdb's copy has only in-frame clones and lacks some. The table lists some 1,100,000 clones, approximately 78% of them singletons. The chain has TRBV29-1 and TRBJ2-2; D gene uncertain. The clonotype comes from a man aged 18-30 years in good health. Some clones in this sample may be carry-over from other donors' samples. The specimen sequenced was memory CD4+ T cells from PBMCs. Subset indicated: CD45RA-negative fraction. In DNA, the CDR3 is TGCAGCGTTGAACCGGACCGGATTACCGGGGAGCTGTTTTTT. Amino acid sequence: CSVEPDRITGELFF.